The 27 T cell receptor beta chains reported below all come from one sample, sequenced in a study of vaccination effects on CD4 cells after COVID-19. For these TCRs, the target antigens are not known. Sequencing in the ViraFEST assay came after antigen-specific CD4+ T cells had been expanded with viral peptide pools, which were used to stimulate PBMC. Culture proceeded for nine to ten days, and CD4+ T cells were then isolated. It was two doses of either the BNT162b2 or mRNA-1273 vaccine that participants received. Measured with immunoSEQ multiplex PCR; TCRdb has only the in-frame clones, and not every one. This sample yields approximately 70,000 clones, of which around 81% are seen a single time; 1.2% belongs to the top ten. This material consisted of CD4+ T cells from PBMCs cultured with HCoV-229E spike peptides, taken after COVID-19 vaccination. The receptors here all came from a human donor who received a COVID-19 vaccine.

This clone was seen a handful of times. The V call is TRBV25-1, the J call TRBJ1-2, with unresolved D. Looked up from germline, CDR1 is MGHDK and CDR2 is SYGVNS. The V gene lost 3 bases and the J gene lost 7 bases, with 15 bases spanning the gap. This CDR3 is 14 amino acids long. The CDR3: CASSEGDRGSGYTF. DNA of the CDR3: TGTGCCAGCAGTGAGGGTGATCGAGGGTCTGGCTACACCTTC.

The chain uses TRBV6-4 and TRBJ2-1; 9 nucleotides agree with TRBD2. Germline assignment: CDR1 MRHNA and CDR2 SNTAGT. The CDR3 runs 14 residues. Trimming removed 6 bases from V and 6 bases from J; junction bases left unmatched: 6. For the CDR3, the DNA is TGTGCCAGCAGCGCCGGGACTAGCACCAATGAGCAGTTCTTC. Translating it yields CASSAGTSTNEQFF.

The chain couples TRBV20-1 to TRBJ2-7; 10 positions match TRBD1. Germline CDR1 and CDR2: DFQATT and SNEGSKA (reference sequence). The CDR3 is made up of 15 amino acids. V shed 3 bases, J shed 2 bases, and the junction held 7 bases outside the gene matches. The CDR3 nucleotides read TGCAGTGCTAGTCCCGGGGGGACAGGGGCCTACGAGCAGTACGTC. Protein sequence: CSASPGGTGAYEQYV.

The chain links TRBV5-1 to TRBJ2-3; unclear D gene. CDR1 and CDR2 from the germline V gene are SGHRS and YFSETQ. The V and J ends lost 5 bases and 4 bases respectively, with 8 bases between them. This CDR3 comprises 12 residues. CDR3 residues: CASRSGSDTQYF. CDR3 nucleotide sequence: TGCGCCAGCAGATCAGGATCAGATACGCAGTATTTT. Full variable domain (rest looked up from reference TRBV5-1 and TRBJ2-3): KAGVTQTPRYLIKTRGQQVTLSCSPISGHRSVSWYQQTPGQGLQFLFEYFSETQRNKGNFPGRFSGRQFSNSRSEMNVSTLELGDSALYLCASRSGSDTQYFGPGTRLTVL.

The genes are TRBV6-1 and TRBJ2-1, with D possibly TRBD1 on 6 matching bases. This CDR3 is 11 amino acids long. V was shortened by 3 bases and J by 16 bases, with 13 bases between the two germline ends. Germline V lookup: CDR1 MNHNS, CDR2 SASEGT. For the CDR3, the DNA is TGTGCCAGCAGTGACGACAGGCGCCGCTTCTTC. Its translation is CASSDDRRRFF.

The chain carries TRBV18 and TRBJ2-5; TRBD1 matches at 9 bases. This CDR3 spans 16 amino acids. Trimming cost V 6 bases and J 3 bases; bases outside gene matches: 11. CDR1 is KGHSH and CDR2 is LQKENI in the germline V gene. The CDR3 DNA reads TGTGCCAGCTCCCCCCCCAGTTGGGACAGGGAAGAGACCCAGTACTTC. As protein: CASSPPSWDREETQYF.

The J gene is TRBJ2-2, the V gene TRBV5-8, with 7 bases fitting TRBD1. CDR1 SGHTS and CDR2 YDEGEE come from the germline V gene. The CDR3 loop spans 15 amino acids. The junction had 8 bases not matched to a gene; V was cut back by 3 bases and J by 6 bases. CDR3 in amino acids: CASSWNRGMAGELFF. CDR3 DNA: TGTGCCAGCAGCTGGAACAGGGGAATGGCCGGGGAGCTGTTTTTT.

V gene TRBV14 combines with J gene TRBJ2-1; D may be TRBD1 (5 bases). The CDR3 is made up of 13 amino acids. CDR1 is SGHDN, CDR2 FVKESK, per germline. Trimming pared 5 bases from V and 3 bases from J, leaving 8 bases between. The CDR3 DNA follows: TGTGCCAGCAGCTACGACAGCTACAATGAGCAGTTCTTC. The encoded protein is CASSYDSYNEQFF.

This clone was seen more than once but under ten times. Here the CDR3 reads CASRTGFEKLFF. CDR3 sequence (DNA): TGTGCCAGCAGGACAGGGTTTGAAAAACTGTTTTTT. The rearrangement uses TRBV12-3 or TRBV12-4 and TRBJ1-4; 7 bases agree with TRBD1. The V gene end was trimmed by 6 bases and the J gene end by 7 bases; junction bases not matched to a gene: 2. The CDR3 contains 12 residues.

The J gene is TRBJ1-3, the V gene TRBV5-1, with a possible D match to TRBD1 (6 bases). V was clipped by 2 bases and J by 0 bases, with 15 bases between them. CDR3 length equals 17 residues. CDR1 and CDR2 from the germline V gene are SGHRS and YFSETQ. CDR3 DNA sequence: TGCGCCAGCAGCTTTACCGAGACAGGATCCTCTGGAAACACCATATATTTT. Amino acids: CASSFTETGSSGNTIYF.

The chain carries TRBV7-2 and TRBJ1-6, with D tentatively TRBD1 (5 bases). The CDR3 spans 18 residues. V lost 0 bases to trimming and J lost 1 base, with 13 bases between them. The germline gives CDR1 SGHTA, CDR2 FQGNSA. The CDR3 bases are TGTGCCAGCAGCTTAGCCTTCGGGGGAGAATCCTATAATTCACCCCTCCACTTT. Amino acids: CASSLAFGGESYNSPLHF.

The V and J genes are TRBV4-2 and TRBJ2-5, with TRBD2 as a possible D gene (6 bases). The V gene's germline CDR1 is LGHNA and CDR2 YNFKEQ. Trimming shortened V by 8 bases and J by 5 bases, and 21 bases separated the two germline ends. This CDR3 spans 15 amino acids. The CDR3 is CASADPGVHKETQYF. In nucleotides, the CDR3 is TGTGCCAGCGCCGATCCGGGGGTACATAAGGAGACCCAGTACTTC.

The chain combines TRBV6-5 with TRBJ1-1; 7 bases map to TRBD1. The CDR3 spans 14 residues. Trimming cost V 2 bases and J 1 base; bases outside gene matches: 1. Germline V gives CDR1 MNHEY, CDR2 SVGAGI. DNA for the CDR3: TGTGCCAGCAGTTACGGGGACAGGAACACTGAAGCTTTCTTT. It translates to CASSYGDRNTEAFF.

The chain links TRBV4-2 to TRBJ1-3; 7 positions match TRBD1. The CDR3 is 15 residues long. V lost 0 bases and J lost 1; bases outside the gene matches: 0. From germline, CDR1 is LGHNA and CDR2 YNFKEQ. CDR3 DNA sequence: TGTGCCAGCAGCCAAGACAGGGGGTCTGGAAACACCATATATTTT. Amino acids: CASSQDRGSGNTIYF.

This chain connects TRBV24-1 to TRBJ2-1, with 8 bases identical to TRBD1. The germline gives CDR1 KGHDR, CDR2 SFDVKD. V was clipped by 3 bases and J by 8 bases; unmatched bases: 8. CDR3 length: 15 residues. This chain's CDR3 is CATSDPGTGGYEQFF. CDR3 nucleotide sequence: TGTGCCACCAGTGATCCCGGTACAGGGGGGTATGAGCAGTTCTTC.

This sequence joins TRBV5-1 and TRBJ1-1; D unresolved. Per germline, CDR1 SGHRS and CDR2 YFSETQ. The V end lost 4 bases, the J end lost 0 bases, and 7 bases lay between the germline ends. The CDR3 length is 13 residues. The chain's CDR3 is CASSIDLNTEAFF. The CDR3 DNA follows: TGCGCCAGCAGCATAGATTTGAACACTGAAGCTTTCTTT.

V usage is TRBV2 and J usage is TRBJ1-1; 9 bases are shared with TRBD1. V shed 6 bases and J 4 bases; nucleotides not matched to a gene: 3. Germline V gene lookup returns CDR1 SNHLY and CDR2 FYNNEI. The CDR3 runs to 13 residues. This chain's CDR3 is CASRTGGGTEAFF. CDR3 DNA sequence: TGTGCCAGCAGAACAGGGGGCGGCACTGAAGCTTTCTTT.

This chain connects TRBV10-3 to TRBJ2-7, with 8 bases identical to TRBD1. Trimming removed 9 bases from V and 3 bases from J; junction bases left unmatched: 7. The CDR3 runs 13 residues. Germline CDR1 reads ENHRY; CDR2 reads SYGVKD. The CDR3 DNA sequence: TGTGCCATTCGACAGGGGCCGGACTACGAGCAGTACGTC. Amino acids: CAIRQGPDYEQYV.

The chain couples TRBV3-1 (or the pseudogene TRBV3-2) to TRBJ1-1; D ambiguous. V was pared by 4 bases and J by 0 bases, with 12 bases between. Looked up from germline, CDR1 is LGHDT and CDR2 is YNNKEL (reference sequence). This CDR3 comprises 15 residues. CDR3 nucleotide sequence: TGTGCCAGCAGCCCCGTTCTGACGGTGAACACTGAAGCTTTCTTT. This encodes CASSPVLTVNTEAFF.

The J gene is TRBJ1-4, the V gene TRBV3-1 (or the pseudogene TRBV3-2); D is undetermined. CDR1 and CDR2 from the germline V gene are LGHDT and YNNKEL (reference sequence). V lost 4 bases and J lost 9, with 18 bases in between. This CDR3 region has 15 residues. The CDR3 sequence is CASSPLEDGGKKLFF. CDR3 DNA sequence: TGTGCCAGCAGCCCCCTGGAGGACGGTGGTAAAAAACTGTTTTTT.

The V call is TRBV18, the J call TRBJ2-1; D unclear. This CDR3 has 16 residues. Germline V gives CDR1 KGHSH, CDR2 LQKENI. V lost 0 bases and J lost 6, with 15 bases in between. Here the CDR3 DNA reads TGTGCCAGCTCACCACCGTCTAACTTGATGGGCAATGAGCAGTTCTTC. Translating gives CASSPPSNLMGNEQFF.

This clone has more than one count but fewer than ten. The V call is TRBV5-1, the J call TRBJ1-2; D gene ambiguous. The CDR3 is made up of 15 amino acids. CDR1 is SGHRS and CDR2 is YFSETQ in the germline V gene. V lost 0 bases and J lost 8, with 17 bases in between. CDR3 in amino acids: CASSLAVSGRYGYTF. Here the CDR3 DNA reads TGCGCCAGCAGCTTGGCCGTGTCAGGCCGCTACGGCTACACCTTC. Combining the CDR3 with reference TRBV5-1 and TRBJ1-2 gives the whole variable domain KAGVTQTPRYLIKTRGQQVTLSCSPISGHRSVSWYQQTPGQGLQFLFEYFSETQRNKGNFPGRFSGRQFSNSRSEMNVSTLELGDSALYLCASSLAVSGRYGYTFGSGTRLTVV.

V and J are TRBV12-3 or TRBV12-4 and TRBJ2-5, with 9 positions matching TRBD1. This CDR3 spans 13 amino acids. V gave up 5 bases and J gave up 3 bases; unmatched junction bases: 1. CDR3 residues: CASSRTGEETQYF. CDR3 bases: TGTGCCAGCAGTAGGACAGGGGAAGAGACCCAGTACTTC.

This clone was seen more than once but under ten times. The rearrangement links TRBV3-1 (or the pseudogene TRBV3-2) to TRBJ2-1; TRBD2 is a possible D gene (5 bases). The CDR3 loop spans 16 amino acids. V lost 2 bases to trimming and J lost 5 bases, with 16 bases between them. The germline gives CDR1 LGHDT, CDR2 YNNKEL (reference sequence). CDR3 residues: CASSQSWLASHNEQFF. The DNA of the CDR3 is TGTGCCAGCAGCCAAAGCTGGCTAGCATCGCACAATGAGCAGTTCTTC.

This sequence joins TRBV24-1 and TRBJ2-3; TRBD1 is a possible D gene (5 bases). The germline V gene has CDR1 KGHDR and CDR2 SFDVKD. This CDR3 is built from 16 residues. V was cut by 1 base and J by 2 bases, with 12 bases left in between. The CDR3 DNA reads as TGTGCCACCAGTGATTTAAGGGGCACCAACACAGATACGCAGTATTTT. Amino acids: CATSDLRGTNTDTQYF.

The rearrangement uses TRBV7-3 and TRBJ2-3, with 10 bases identical to TRBD2. The CDR3 sequence is 15 residues long. The V and J ends lost 5 bases and 2 bases, in that order; junction bases with no gene match: 4. Germline loops: CDR1 SGHTA, CDR2 FQGTGA. The CDR3 sequence is CASSITSGDTDTQYF. The CDR3 nucleotides read TGTGCCAGCAGCATCACTAGCGGGGACACAGATACGCAGTATTTT.

The genes are TRBV29-1 and TRBJ1-2; a weak D match, TRBD1 (6 bases). V was pared by 4 bases and J by 8 bases, with 20 bases between. Germline lookup yields CDR1 SQVTM and CDR2 ANQGSEA. CDR3 length: 14 residues. Here the CDR3 reads CSVVPLGGAGGYTF. The CDR3 DNA is TGCAGCGTTGTACCTTTGGGGGGGGCAGGAGGCTACACCTTC.